The clone carrying this T cell receptor (beta chain) came up a few times. The source of the sample is a study of T cells in Graves' hyperthyroidism and ophthalmopathy. This CDR3 has 16 amino acids. Germline-derived CDR1 and CDR2 are SGHRS and YFSETQ. The trim removed 3 bases at V and 7 bases at J, leaving 7 bases unmatched. Amplification yielded TCR beta CDR3 regions, with RNA transcripts as the source. The HTBI primer set drove a first-round RT-PCR of the TCR CDR3. In TCRdb, the multiplex PCR reads were re-called with MiXCR into one record per CDR3 protein. The table shows about 290,000 distinct CDR3 sequences, with approximately 15% occurring only once.

This sequence was found in a man aged 30 to 45 with Graves' hyperthyroidism. The sequencing input was blood. The rearrangement links TRBV5-1 to TRBJ1-6, with 10 bases identical to TRBD1. CDR3 DNA sequence: TGCGCCAGCAGCTGGACCCTGGACAGGGGGAATTCACCCCTCCACTTT. Translating it yields CASSWTLDRGNSPLHF.